The rows below give T cell receptor beta chains drawn from one sample of a study of cytomegalovirus exposure and HLA in healthy donors. Here immunoSEQ multiplex PCR was the method, and the copy in TCRdb shows in-frame clones only, minus some. The table includes 120,000 or so clones, roughly 80% detected once. Material: PBMCs. The receptors come from a man in his thirties or forties in good health and CMV-seronegative. Each CDR3 is given with its conserved first and last residue. Each record gives: clone size, D gene, V gene, J gene, CDR3 DNA, CDR3 protein. The D gene is left open where the match is weak. Rows may omit the clone size; those that give it use once, few, many or a size class.

size: NA
D: NA
V: TRBV9
J: TRBJ1-6
DNA: TGTGCCAGCAGCTCCGATGTGCGGGCCTATAATTCACCCCTCCACTTT
CDR3: CASSSDVRAYNSPLHF

size: NA
D: TRBD2
V: TRBV5-8
J: TRBJ2-5
DNA: TGTGCCAGCAGGTCTCGGCGGGGGGAAAAAGAGACCCAGTACTTC
CDR3: CASRSRRGEKETQYF

size: NA
D: TRBD1
V: TRBV5-1
J: TRBJ2-1
DNA: TGCGCCAGCAGCCAGGGGGCAGGGAACAATGAGCAGTTCTTC
CDR3: CASSQGAGNNEQFF

size: NA
D: NA
V: TRBV7-2
J: TRBJ1-1
DNA: TGTGCCAGCAGCTTAGATGGTGCGGTCACTGAAGCTTTCTTT
CDR3: CASSLDGAVTEAFF

size: NA
D: NA
V: TRBV5-1
J: TRBJ2-1
DNA: TGCGCCAGCGGGGGGTCCCTCTTCTTGGGTTCGTCCCTACTAGCTGGTAATGAGCAGTTCTTC
CDR3: CASGGSLFLGSSLLAGNEQFF

size: NA
D: TRBD2
V: TRBV30
J: TRBJ2-1
DNA: TGTGCCTGGAGTCTACTAGCGGGGGGCGACTACAATGAGCAGTTCTTC
CDR3: CAWSLLAGGDYNEQFF

size: NA
D: NA
V: TRBV5-1
J: TRBJ2-7
DNA: TGCGCCAGCAGCTCCGGGACAACAAATACCTACGAGCAGTACTTC
CDR3: CASSSGTTNTYEQYF

size: NA
D: NA
V: TRBV14
J: TRBJ2-7
DNA: TGTGCCAGCAGCCCGACAGGCTACGAGCAGTACTTC
CDR3: CASSPTGYEQYF

size: few
D: NA
V: TRBV18
J: TRBJ1-3
DNA: TGTGCCAGCTCACCATCACAGGGAGCGGGAAACACCATATATTTT
CDR3: CASSPSQGAGNTIYF

size: NA
D: NA
V: TRBV5-1
J: TRBJ2-1
DNA: TGCGCCAGCAGCTTGGACGTGGGCGCGCCCTACAATGAGCAGTTCTTC
CDR3: CASSLDVGAPYNEQFF

size: NA
D: NA
V: TRBV6-1
J: TRBJ2-7
DNA: TGTGCCAGTGAAAGGAACCTCCAGGGGTTGAACGAGCAGTACTTC
CDR3: CASERNLQGLNEQYF

size: few
D: NA
V: TRBV28
J: TRBJ2-7
DNA: TGTGCCAGCAGTTTAAAAAACAGCTACGAGCAGTACTTC
CDR3: CASSLKNSYEQYF

size: once
D: NA
V: TRBV27
J: TRBJ2-3
DNA: TGTGCCAGCAGCCGAGGGCTGACAGATACGCAGTATTTT
CDR3: CASSRGLTDTQYF

size: NA
D: NA
V: TRBV19
J: TRBJ1-6
DNA: TGTGCCAGTAGTGCCCGATGGAACCCAGGGGACCTCCGCTCCTATAATTCACCCCTCCACTTT
CDR3: CASSARWNPGDLRSYNSPLHF

size: NA
D: NA
V: TRBV28
J: TRBJ2-5
DNA: TGTGCCAGCAGTTTTGACAGTTTAGAGACCCAGTACTTC
CDR3: CASSFDSLETQYF

size: NA
D: NA
V: TRBV6-6
J: TRBJ2-4
DNA: TGTGCCAGCAGTACCGGACTCGCTTTAAACAGTCAGTACTTC
CDR3: CASSTGLALNSQYF

size: NA
D: NA
V: TRBV9
J: TRBJ2-4
DNA: TGTGCCAGCCAGGGAGCCAAAAACATTCAGTACTTC
CDR3: CASQGAKNIQYF

size: few
D: NA
V: TRBV14
J: TRBJ1-2
DNA: TGTGCCAGCAGCCAAGGAGTGTCCTATGGCTACACCTTC
CDR3: CASSQGVSYGYTF

size: NA
D: TRBD1
V: TRBV6-5
J: TRBJ1-6
DNA: TGTGCCAGCAGTTACGAAACAGGGGGAATTGGATCACCCCTCCACTTT
CDR3: CASSYETGGIGSPLHF

size: NA
D: TRBD1
V: TRBV19
J: TRBJ2-2
DNA: TGTGCCAGTAGGTTACCGGGACAGGGGCCGAACACCGGGGAGCTGTTTTTT
CDR3: CASRLPGQGPNTGELFF

size: NA
D: NA
V: TRBV19
J: TRBJ1-4
DNA: TGTGCCAGTAGTCCAGGTCGGCCAAAACTGTTTTTT
CDR3: CASSPGRPKLFF

size: NA
D: NA
V: TRBV6-5
J: TRBJ2-7
DNA: TGTGCCAGCAGTCCACCTGGGCGACAGTTCTACGAGCAGTACTTC
CDR3: CASSPPGRQFYEQYF

size: once
D: NA
V: TRBV9
J: TRBJ2-7
DNA: TGTGCCAGCAGCGTAGGTGGAGGGGTCTCCTACGAGCAGTACTTC
CDR3: CASSVGGGVSYEQYF

size: NA
D: TRBD1
V: TRBV18
J: TRBJ2-6
DNA: TGTGCCAGCTCACCCTCCCGGGACAGGGGTTTAAGCTCTGGGGCCAACGTCCTGACTTTC
CDR3: CASSPSRDRGLSSGANVLTF

size: few
D: NA
V: TRBV25-1
J: TRBJ2-5
DNA: TGTGCCAGCAGTTTGGCCGGGGTGCAAGAGACCCAGTACTTC
CDR3: CASSLAGVQETQYF

size: NA
D: NA
V: TRBV5-1
J: TRBJ2-6
DNA: TGCGCCAGCAGCTCAGATAGCTCTGGGGCCAACGGCCTGACTTTC
CDR3: CASSSDSSGANGLTF

size: NA
D: TRBD1
V: TRBV2
J: TRBJ1-5
DNA: TGTGCCAGCAGGACTAGGGGGCAAGGCAATCAGCCCCAGCATTTT
CDR3: CASRTRGQGNQPQHF

size: NA
D: TRBD1
V: TRBV19
J: TRBJ2-7
DNA: TGTGCCAGTAGTCCGACAGGGAGCGAGTCCTACGAGCAGTACTTC
CDR3: CASSPTGSESYEQYF

size: NA
D: NA
V: TRBV29-1
J: TRBJ1-1
DNA: TGCAGCGTCGGAGAGGGGGACACTGAAGCTTTCTTT
CDR3: CSVGEGDTEAFF

size: once
D: NA
V: TRBV19
J: TRBJ1-5
DNA: TGTGCCAGTAGTATGCTTTCAGGGTTTAATCAGCCCCAGCATTTT
CDR3: CASSMLSGFNQPQHF

size: NA
D: NA
V: TRBV19
J: TRBJ2-5
DNA: TGTGCCAGTAGTATTAGAGAGACCCAGTACTTC
CDR3: CASSIRETQYF

size: NA
D: TRBD1
V: TRBV30
J: TRBJ1-1
DNA: TGTGCCTGGAGGTCATCTGGACAGGGGACCTTTCTGAACACTGAAGCTTTCTTT
CDR3: CAWRSSGQGTFLNTEAFF

size: NA
D: NA
V: TRBV5-4
J: TRBJ1-1
DNA: TGTGCCAGCAGACCGAGACATTGGCCCGGCACTGAAGCTTTCTTT
CDR3: CASRPRHWPGTEAFF

size: NA
D: TRBD1
V: TRBV9
J: TRBJ2-7
DNA: TGTGCCAGCAGCCCTTGGACAGGGGGCCTCTACGAGCAGTACTTC
CDR3: CASSPWTGGLYEQYF

size: NA
D: NA
V: TRBV4-1
J: TRBJ2-7
DNA: TGCGCCAGCAGCCCGCAGGGATCACCCTACGAGCAGTACTTC
CDR3: CASSPQGSPYEQYF

size: NA
D: TRBD2
V: TRBV5-6
J: TRBJ2-1
DNA: TGTGCCAGCAGCTTGGGATTAGCGGGGGGCATCAATGAGCAGTTCTTC
CDR3: CASSLGLAGGINEQFF

size: NA
D: TRBD1
V: TRBV19
J: TRBJ2-7
DNA: TGTGCCAGTAGTTTCCGGGACAGGGACCACTACGAGCAGTACTTC
CDR3: CASSFRDRDHYEQYF

size: few
D: TRBD1
V: TRBV18
J: TRBJ2-5
DNA: TGTGCCAGCTCACCACCCAGGACAGGGCAAGAGACCCAGTACTTC
CDR3: CASSPPRTGQETQYF

size: NA
D: NA
V: TRBV6-1
J: TRBJ1-6
DNA: TGTGCCAGCAGTGAACTCACAGGTTATAATTCACCCCTCCACTTT
CDR3: CASSELTGYNSPLHF

size: NA
D: TRBD2
V: TRBV7-2
J: TRBJ2-2
DNA: TGTGCCAGCAGCTTAGTAGCGGGGGGTACCGGGGAGCTGTTTTTT
CDR3: CASSLVAGGTGELFF

size: NA
D: TRBD1
V: TRBV5-1
J: TRBJ1-1
DNA: TGCGCCAGCAGCTTGCCTCCACTGACAGGGGTTTTGGGCACTGAAGCTTTCTTT
CDR3: CASSLPPLTGVLGTEAFF

size: NA
D: NA
V: TRBV7-6
J: TRBJ2-7
DNA: TGTGCCAGCAGCTTAGGGGCTAATGCCTACGAGCAGTACTTC
CDR3: CASSLGANAYEQYF

size: NA
D: NA
V: TRBV7-9
J: TRBJ2-3
DNA: TGTGCCAGCAGCGCGGGACTGGTTAGCACAGATACGCAGTATTTT
CDR3: CASSAGLVSTDTQYF

size: NA
D: NA
V: TRBV7-9
J: TRBJ1-1
DNA: TGTGCCAGCAGCTTAGGGCGGGCAGAACCTGAAGCTTTCTTT
CDR3: CASSLGRAEPEAFF

size: NA
D: TRBD1
V: TRBV5-1
J: TRBJ2-1
DNA: TGCGCCAGCAGCCCGGGACAGGGGAAGAACAATGAGCAGTTCTTC
CDR3: CASSPGQGKNNEQFF

size: NA
D: TRBD1
V: TRBV9
J: TRBJ2-1
DNA: TGTGCCAGCAGCGTGGGGGACAGTGAGATCAATGAGCAGTTCTTC
CDR3: CASSVGDSEINEQFF

size: NA
D: TRBD1
V: TRBV5-1
J: TRBJ1-4
DNA: TGCGCCAGCAGCTTGACCGGGACAGGGTTCGCTAATGAAAAACTGTTTTTT
CDR3: CASSLTGTGFANEKLFF

size: NA
D: TRBD1
V: TRBV19
J: TRBJ2-5
DNA: TGTGCCAGTAGTATGGTCGGGACAGCACAAGAGACCCAGTACTTC
CDR3: CASSMVGTAQETQYF

size: NA
D: NA
V: TRBV27
J: TRBJ2-4
DNA: TGTGCCAGCAGTGGAGGGACGGACCTAGCCAAAAACATTCAGTACTTC
CDR3: CASSGGTDLAKNIQYF

size: NA
D: NA
V: TRBV6-6
J: TRBJ2-1
DNA: TGTGCCAGCAGTTCGTCCAATGAGCAGTTCTTC
CDR3: CASSSSNEQFF

size: NA
D: NA
V: TRBV5-1
J: TRBJ2-2
DNA: TGCGCCAGCAGCTTGGGTCTGGGCGCGAACACCGGGGAGCTGTTTTTT
CDR3: CASSLGLGANTGELFF